The 20 T cell receptor beta chains reported below all come from one sample, sequenced in a study of PD-1 blockade in classical Hodgkin lymphoma. TCRdb's copy holds only in-frame clones and misses some; the assay was immunoSEQ multiplex PCR. This table holds about 21,000 clones, around 80% found once. Sample time point: cycle 4 day 1 (C4D1), after 5 to 7 weeks of nivolumab. Every patient relapsed after autologous stem cell transplantation, and brentuximab vedotin exposure varied. The source was peripheral blood mononuclear cells (PBMCs), collected before the fourth cycle of nivolumab. Receptors were obtained from a human donor with classical Hodgkin lymphoma.

This clone has a handful of counts. The chain is built from TRBV19 and TRBJ1-1; D gene unclear. The CDR3 has 13 amino acids. Germline CDR1 and CDR2: LNHDA and SQIVND (reference sequence). V was clipped by 3 bases and J by 1 base, with 6 bases between them. The CDR3 bases are TGTGCCAGTAGTATGTTGGGGAACACTGAAGCTTTCTTT. Amino acids: CASSMLGNTEAFF.

The V and J genes are TRBV6-5 and TRBJ1-1; TRBD1 might be the D (5 bases). There are 14 residues in the CDR3. The V and J ends lost 8 bases and 7 bases respectively, with 20 bases between them. Looked up from germline, CDR1 is MNHEY and CDR2 is SVGAGI. The CDR3: CASAGGFISGEAFF. The CDR3 DNA reads as TGTGCCAGCGCTGGGGGGTTCATCTCCGGTGAAGCTTTCTTT.

With regard to this clone: Its ends do not fully match the called genes, so a read error is possible. Other nucleotide sequences in the sample specify the same CDR3. The chain has TRBV5-1 and TRBJ2-2, with D perhaps matching TRBD1 (6 bases). This CDR3 has 14 amino acids. The germline V gene has CDR1 SGHRS and CDR2 YFSETQ. CDR3 bases: TGTGCCAGCAGGCCACAGGGAAACACCGGGGAGCTGTTTTTT. As protein: CASRPQGNTGELFF.

The chain carries TRBV28 and TRBJ1-2, with 9 bases identical to TRBD1. The CDR3 has 15 amino acids. Germline V gene sequence: CDR1 MDHEN, CDR2 SYDVKM. The V and J ends lost 6 bases and 7 bases, in that order; junction bases with no gene match: 12. The CDR3, as DNA: TGTGCCAGCAGAGCCAGGGACAGGGTGTACGGTGGCTACACCTTC. Amino acid sequence: CASRARDRVYGGYTF.

The chain carries TRBV5-4 and TRBJ1-3; D uncertain. CDR3 length: 14 amino acids. V lost 4 bases to trimming and J lost 3 bases, with 11 bases between them. Per the germline V gene, CDR1 is SGHNT and CDR2 is YYREEE (reference sequence). CDR3 sequence: CASSQEDNGNTIYF. DNA for the CDR3: TGTGCCAGCAGCCAAGAAGATAATGGAAACACCATATATTTT.

The genes are TRBV19 and TRBJ2-3; the D is unclear. CDR1 and CDR2 (germline): LNHDA, SQIVND (reference sequence). The CDR3 is made up of 14 amino acids. Trimming shortened V by 6 bases and J by 0 bases, and 10 bases separated the two germline ends. CDR3 loop: CASSIGYSTDTQYF. The CDR3 DNA sequence: TGTGCCAGTAGCATCGGATATAGCACAGATACGCAGTATTTT. Full variable domain (outside the CDR3, taken from reference TRBV19 and TRBJ2-3): DGGITQSPKYLFRKEGQNVTLSCEQNLNHDAMYWYRQDPGQGLRLIYYSQIVNDFQKGDIAEGYSVSREKKESFPLTVTSAQKNPTAFYLCASSIGYSTDTQYFGPGTRLTVL.

This clone was seen only a few times. This chain joins TRBV19 and TRBJ1-5, with D possibly being TRBD1 (5 bases). The CDR3 runs to 14 residues. Germline lookup yields CDR1 LNHDA and CDR2 SQIVND (reference sequence). V gave up 3 bases and J gave up 2 bases, with 8 bases separating them. As DNA, the CDR3 is TGTGCCAGTAGTATTTCGGGGGGCAATCAGCCCCAGCATTTT. This gives the protein CASSISGGNQPQHF.

Only a few counts were recorded for this clone. The chain joins TRBV27 to TRBJ2-5, with 7 nucleotides matching TRBD1. CDR3 length: 13 amino acids. J was trimmed by 5 bases and V by 2 bases; bases with no gene match: 2. CDR1 is MNHEY and CDR2 is SMNVEV in the germline V gene (reference sequence). The CDR3 DNA sequence: TGTGCCAGCAGTTTAGAGGGGGCGGAGACCCAGTACTTC. This codes for CASSLEGAETQYF.

The chain employs TRBV18 and TRBJ2-2; 10 nucleotides agree with TRBD2. This CDR3 has 17 residues. Germline trimming cut 1 base from V and 2 bases from J; bases unmatched to any gene: 4. The germline V gene encodes CDR1 KGHSH and CDR2 LQKENI. CDR3 sequence reads: CASSPLAGGLNTGELFF. DNA of the CDR3: TGTGCCAGCTCACCACTAGCGGGAGGACTCAACACCGGGGAGCTGTTTTTT.

V is TRBV19 and J is TRBJ2-1, with D uncertain. CDR1 is LNHDA, CDR2 SQIVND, per germline (reference sequence). Trimming took off 3 bases at V and 9 bases at J, with 9 bases between the two ends. CDR3 size: 12 residues. CDR3 nucleotides: TGTGCCAGTAGTATCCCCGTCGGTGAGCAGTTCTTC. It yields the protein CASSIPVGEQFF. The full variable domain, its missing parts supplied by reference TRBV19 and TRBJ2-1, is DGGITQSPKYLFRKEGQNVTLSCEQNLNHDAMYWYRQDPGQGLRLIYYSQIVNDFQKGDIAEGYSVSREKKESFPLTVTSAQKNPTAFYLCASSIPVGEQFFGPGTRLTVL.

V is TRBV7-3 and J is TRBJ2-5, with TRBD2 identical over 10 bases. Trimming at V came to 5 bases and at J to 4 bases, leaving 4 bases not matched to a gene. Germline V gene lookup returns CDR1 SGHTA and CDR2 FQGTGA. CDR3 size: 14 residues. CDR3 sequence reads: CASSPSGSAETQYF. The DNA of the CDR3 is TGTGCCAGCAGCCCTAGCGGGAGCGCAGAGACCCAGTACTTC.

This chain links TRBV7-8 with TRBJ2-5; D gene unclear. The CDR3 is made up of 15 amino acids. V was cut by 2 bases and J by 5 bases, with 15 bases left in between. CDR1 is SGHVS, CDR2 FQNEAQ, per germline. Here the CDR3 reads CASSLSPSFGETQYF. The CDR3 DNA follows: TGTGCCAGCAGCTTATCTCCCAGTTTCGGCGAGACCCAGTACTTC. Using reference TRBV7-8 and TRBJ2-5 for the parts outside the CDR3, the full variable domain is GAGVSQSPRYKVAKRGQDVALRCDPISGHVSLFWYQQALGQGPEFLTYFQNEAQLDKSGLPSDRFFAERPEGSVSTLKIQRTQQEDSAVYLCASSLSPSFGETQYFGPGTRLLVL.

The chain combines TRBV27 with TRBJ2-6; TRBD1 is a possible D gene (6 bases). Germline V CDR1 and CDR2: MNHEY, SMNVEV (reference sequence). Deletions cut 5 bases from V and 0 bases from J, with 8 bases between. This CDR3 is 15 amino acids long. CDR3 DNA sequence: TGTGCCAGCAGTCTACAGGGCTCTGGGGCCAACGTCCTGACTTTC. Its translation: CASSLQGSGANVLTF.

The chain recombines TRBV30 with TRBJ2-1; the match to TRBD2 covers 11 bases. Germline-derived CDR1 and CDR2 are GTSNPN and SVGIG (reference sequence). The CDR3 totals 20 residues. J gave up 3 bases and V 1 base, and 17 bases lay outside the gene matches. In DNA, the CDR3 is TGTGCCTGGAGTGCCTTAAGTCTAGCGGGAGGTCTTCCTTTCTACAATGAGCAGTTCTTC. This sequence encodes CAWSALSLAGGLPFYNEQFF.

V and J are TRBV18 and TRBJ2-3; a weak D match, TRBD1 (7 bases). Germline-derived CDR1 and CDR2 are KGHSH and LQKENI. V lost 3 bases to trimming and J lost 0 bases, with 10 bases between them. This CDR3 has 15 amino acids. CDR3 sequence: CASSPTGTSTDTQYF. CDR3 nucleotides: TGTGCCAGCTCACCGACAGGGACTAGCACAGATACGCAGTATTTT. The complete variable domain, with remaining parts taken from reference TRBV18 and TRBJ2-3, reads NAGVMQNPRHLVRRRGQEARLRCSPMKGHSHVYWYRQLPEEGLKFMVYLQKENIIDESGMPKERFSAEFPKEGPSILRIQQVVRGDSAAYFCASSPTGTSTDTQYFGPGTRLTVL.

The chain couples TRBV5-1 to TRBJ2-7, with 16 bases lining up with TRBD2. The CDR3 runs 14 residues. V trimming: 3 bases; J trimming: 12 bases; junction bases outside the gene matches: 6. Germline CDR1 SGHRS, CDR2 YFSETQ. As DNA, the CDR3 is TGCGCCAGCAGCTGGGGACTAGCGGGAGGGCCCCCGTACTTC. It translates to CASSWGLAGGPPYF.

The genes are TRBV18 and TRBJ2-5; no clear D gene. The germline CDR1 and CDR2 sequences are KGHSH and LQKENI. This CDR3 region has 14 residues. V was shortened by 1 base and J by 1 base, with 7 bases between the two germline ends. The CDR3 bases are TGTGCCAGCTCACCACGGCCAGGCCAAGAGACCCAGTACTTC. It encodes CASSPRPGQETQYF.

This chain links TRBV4-3 with TRBJ2-7; D might be TRBD1 or TRBD2, each matching 5 bases. Trimming stripped 4 bases from V and 3 bases from J, with 19 bases between. Germline lookup yields CDR1 LGHNA and CDR2 YSLEER. The CDR3 contains 16 residues. Here the CDR3 DNA reads TGCGCCAGCAGCCGAAGATGGGGCGAGGGTATCTACGAGCAGTACTTC. Amino acids: CASSRRWGEGIYEQYF.

This chain connects TRBV28 to TRBJ1-5; D remains ambiguous. Germline V gene data show CDR1 as MDHEN and CDR2 as SYDVKM. Deletions cut 4 bases from V and 4 bases from J, with 8 bases between. The CDR3 is 13 amino acids. The CDR3 DNA reads as TGTGCCAGCAGTTCGAGCGGGAATCAGCCCCAGCATTTT. It translates to CASSSSGNQPQHF.

The J gene is TRBJ2-1, the V gene TRBV5-4, with 8 bases identical to TRBD1. Germline CDR1 is SGHNT and CDR2 is YYREEE (reference sequence). The CDR3 covers 15 residues. V lost 5 bases to trimming and J lost 0 bases; unmatched junction nucleotides: 4. CDR3 nucleotides: TGTGCCAGCAGTTATACAGGGGGCTCCTACAATGAGCAGTTCTTC. Translating it yields CASSYTGGSYNEQFF.